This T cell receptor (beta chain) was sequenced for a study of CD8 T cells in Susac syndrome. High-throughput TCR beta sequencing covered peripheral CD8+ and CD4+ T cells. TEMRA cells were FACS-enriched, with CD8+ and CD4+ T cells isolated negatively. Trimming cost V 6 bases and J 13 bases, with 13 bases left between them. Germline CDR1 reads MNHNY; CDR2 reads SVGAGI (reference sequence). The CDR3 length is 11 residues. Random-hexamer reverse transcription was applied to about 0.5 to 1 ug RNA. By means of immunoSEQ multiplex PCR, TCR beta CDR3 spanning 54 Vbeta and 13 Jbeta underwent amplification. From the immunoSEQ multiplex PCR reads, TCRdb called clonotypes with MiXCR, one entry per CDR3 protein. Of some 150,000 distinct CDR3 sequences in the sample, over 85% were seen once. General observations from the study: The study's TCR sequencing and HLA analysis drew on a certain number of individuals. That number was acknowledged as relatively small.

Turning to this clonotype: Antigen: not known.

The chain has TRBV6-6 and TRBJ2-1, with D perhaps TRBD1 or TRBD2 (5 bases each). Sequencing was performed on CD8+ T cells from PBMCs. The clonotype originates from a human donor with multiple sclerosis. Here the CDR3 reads CASSPGASQFF. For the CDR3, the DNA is TGTGCCAGCAGCCCCGGGGCTAGTCAGTTCTTC.